This T cell receptor (beta chain) was profiled in a study of Graves' ophthalmopathy and Graves' hyperthyroidism. Study context: There was a collection of peripheral blood at initial diagnosis, before any treatment. Findings and caveats of the study: Predictions made by the model for ophthalmopathy progression reached more than 55% sensitivity and approximately 78% specificity.

A roughly 10 ml volume of fresh peripheral blood provided the PBMCs. The CDR3 totals 14 residues, both ends included. Germline CDR1 reads MDHEN; CDR2 reads SYDVKM. Investigators amplified TCR beta CDR3 regions from RNA transcripts. Investigators did first-round RT-PCR with HTBI primers, then second-round multiplex PCR. Each CDR3 protein is one row after TCRdb ran MiXCR on the multiplex PCR reads. The sample has hundreds of thousands of distinct CDR3 sequences; about a fifth are singletons. As for this clonotype: Its specificity is not known. No conserved phenylalanine or tryptophan ends this CDR3, so it is likely a read error. The DNA is omitted, as the CDR3 cannot be located on it reliably, and the CDR3 follows TCRdb's listing.

This rearrangement joins TRBV28 to TRBJ1-5. The sample comprised peripheral blood. This TCR was recovered from a woman aged 18 to 35 with stable Graves' hyperthyroidism. Some clones in this sample may be carry-over from other donors' samples. The CDR3 loop reads CASRLSWDNQPQRV.